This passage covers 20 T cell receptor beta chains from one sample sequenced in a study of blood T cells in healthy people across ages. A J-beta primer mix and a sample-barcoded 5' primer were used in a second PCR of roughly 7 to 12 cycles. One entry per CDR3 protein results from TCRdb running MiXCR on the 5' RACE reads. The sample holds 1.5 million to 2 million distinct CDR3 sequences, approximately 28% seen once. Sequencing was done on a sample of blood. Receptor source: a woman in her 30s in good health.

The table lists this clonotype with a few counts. CDR3 amino acids: CASSLLGGVETQYF. For the CDR3, the DNA is TGCGCCAGCAGCTTACTAGGTGGGGTGGAGACCCAGTACTTC. The chain is built from TRBV5-1 and TRBJ2-5, with D possibly TRBD2 on 5 matching bases. The CDR3 is 14 residues long. From germline, CDR1 is SGHRS and CDR2 YFSETQ. The V end lost 2 bases, the J end lost 5 bases, and 13 bases lay between the germline ends. Complete variable domain (other parts from reference TRBV5-1 and TRBJ2-5): KAGVTQTPRYLIKTRGQQVTLSCSPISGHRSVSWYQQTPGQGLQFLFEYFSETQRNKGNFPGRFSGRQFSNSRSEMNVSTLELGDSALYLCASSLLGGVETQYFGPGTRLLVL.

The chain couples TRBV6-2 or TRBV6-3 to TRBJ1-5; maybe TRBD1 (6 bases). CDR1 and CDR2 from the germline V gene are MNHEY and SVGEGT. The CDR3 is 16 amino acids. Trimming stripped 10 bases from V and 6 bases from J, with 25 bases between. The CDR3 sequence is CATYSRGQPAIQPQHF. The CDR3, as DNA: TGTGCCACCTACTCTCGGGGGCAGCCGGCGATTCAGCCCCAGCATTTT.

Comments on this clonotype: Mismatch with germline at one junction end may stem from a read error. The DNA for the CDR3 is TGTGCCAGCAGATTAGCGGGAGGGCCCTTCTACGAGCAGTACTTC. Translation: CASRLAGGPFYEQYF. The V and J genes are TRBV12-3 or TRBV12-4 and TRBJ2-7, with 11 nucleotides matching TRBD2. The CDR3 runs to 15 residues.

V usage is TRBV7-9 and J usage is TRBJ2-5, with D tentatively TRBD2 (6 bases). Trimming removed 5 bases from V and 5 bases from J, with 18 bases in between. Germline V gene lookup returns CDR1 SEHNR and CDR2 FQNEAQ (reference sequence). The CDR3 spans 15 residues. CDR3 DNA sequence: TGTGCCAGCAGCCGTCGGAGGGCCGAAGGGGAGACCCAGTACTTC. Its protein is CASSRRRAEGETQYF. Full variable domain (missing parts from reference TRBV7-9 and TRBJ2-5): DTGVSQNPRHKITKRGQNVTFRCDPISEHNRLYWYRQTLGQGPEFLTYFQNEAQLEKSRLLSDRFSAERPKGSFSTLEIQRTEQGDSAMYLCASSRRRAEGETQYFGPGTRLLVL.

CDR3 sequence: CASSPGAGVFSYEQYF. CDR3 DNA sequence: TGTGCCAGCAGTCCAGGGGCAGGGGTCTTCTCCTACGAGCAGTACTTC. The V gene is TRBV7-9, the J gene TRBJ2-7; perhaps TRBD1 as D (6 bases). CDR1 SEHNR and CDR2 FQNEAQ come from the germline V gene (reference sequence). The CDR3 has 16 amino acids. Trimming took off 6 bases at V and 0 bases at J, with 18 bases between the two ends.

The CDR3 DNA is TGTGCCAGCAGGGAGGGTCGTAGGGACGGCTACACCTTC. This encodes CASREGRRDGYTF. The chain is built from TRBV12-3 or TRBV12-4 and TRBJ1-2; D might be TRBD1 (5 bases). The CDR3 has 13 residues. The germline V and J ends were trimmed by 6 bases and 8 bases, with 16 bases remaining between them.

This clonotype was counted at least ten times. This CDR3 is CAISVGGLNGYTF. For the CDR3, the DNA is TGTGCCATCAGTGTGGGGGGACTTAATGGCTACACCTTC. The V call is TRBV10-3, the J call TRBJ1-2, with TRBD1 as a possible D gene (5 bases). From germline, CDR1 is ENHRY and CDR2 SYGVKD. The CDR3 spans 13 residues. The V end was cut by 4 bases, the J end by 6 bases, with 12 bases between.

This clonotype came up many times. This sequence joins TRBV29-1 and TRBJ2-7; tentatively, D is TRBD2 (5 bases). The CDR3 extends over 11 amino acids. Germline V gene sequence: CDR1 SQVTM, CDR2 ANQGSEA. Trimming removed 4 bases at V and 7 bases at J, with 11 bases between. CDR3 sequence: CSVGAQREQYF. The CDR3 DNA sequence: TGCAGCGTTGGGGCCCAGCGGGAGCAGTACTTC.

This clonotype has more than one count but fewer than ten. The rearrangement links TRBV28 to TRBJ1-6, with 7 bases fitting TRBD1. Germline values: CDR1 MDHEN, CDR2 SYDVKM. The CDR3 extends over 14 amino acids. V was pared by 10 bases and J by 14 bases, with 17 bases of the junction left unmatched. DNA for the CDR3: TGTGCCACCTCGACAGGGTTCCACGCCAAAACCCTCCACTTT. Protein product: CATSTGFHAKTLHF.

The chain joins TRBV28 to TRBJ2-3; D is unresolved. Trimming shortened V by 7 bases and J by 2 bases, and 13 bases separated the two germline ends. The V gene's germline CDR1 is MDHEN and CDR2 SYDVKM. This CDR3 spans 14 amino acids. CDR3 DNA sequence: TGTGCCAGCACCCGCCGGATGAACACAGATACGCAGTATTTT. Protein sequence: CASTRRMNTDTQYF.

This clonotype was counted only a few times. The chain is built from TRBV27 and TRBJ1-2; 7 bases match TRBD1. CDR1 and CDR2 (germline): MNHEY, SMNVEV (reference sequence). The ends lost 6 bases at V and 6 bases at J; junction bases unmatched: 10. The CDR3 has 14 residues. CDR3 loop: CASSQRQGSDGYTF. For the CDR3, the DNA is TGTGCCAGCAGCCAAAGACAGGGTAGTGATGGCTACACCTTC.

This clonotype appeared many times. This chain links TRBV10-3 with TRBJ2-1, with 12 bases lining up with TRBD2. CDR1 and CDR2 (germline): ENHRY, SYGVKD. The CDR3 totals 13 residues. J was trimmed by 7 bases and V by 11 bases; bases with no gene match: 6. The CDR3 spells CASSGTSGNEQFF. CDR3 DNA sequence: TGTGCCTCTTCCGGGACTAGCGGGAATGAGCAGTTCTTC.

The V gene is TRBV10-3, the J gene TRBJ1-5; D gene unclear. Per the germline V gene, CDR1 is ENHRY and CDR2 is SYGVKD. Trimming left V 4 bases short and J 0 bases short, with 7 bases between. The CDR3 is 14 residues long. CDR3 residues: CAISGQDSNQPQHF. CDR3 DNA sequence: TGTGCCATCAGTGGTCAGGATAGCAATCAGCCCCAGCATTTT.

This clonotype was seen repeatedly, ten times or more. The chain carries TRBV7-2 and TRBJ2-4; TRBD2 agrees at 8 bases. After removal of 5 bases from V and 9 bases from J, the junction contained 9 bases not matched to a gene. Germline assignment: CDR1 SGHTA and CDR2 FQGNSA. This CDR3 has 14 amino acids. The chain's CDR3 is CASSPGLDPPIQYF. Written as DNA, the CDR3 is TGTGCCAGCAGCCCGGGACTAGATCCGCCCATTCAGTACTTC. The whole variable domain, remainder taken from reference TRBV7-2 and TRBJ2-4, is GAGVSQSPSNKVTEKGKDVELRCDPISGHTALYWYRQSLGQGLEFLIYFQGNSAPDKSGLPSDRFSAERTGGSVSTLTIQRTQQEDSAVYLCASSPGLDPPIQYFGAGTRLSVL.

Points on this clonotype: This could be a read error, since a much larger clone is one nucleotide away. The CDR3 region is CASSFWTANNRPQHF. Here the CDR3 DNA reads TGTGCCAGCAGTTTTTGGACGGCGAACAATCGGCCCCAGCATTTT. The rearrangement links TRBV5-6 to TRBJ1-5; D not resolved. The CDR3 extends over 15 amino acids. CDR1 and CDR2 from the germline V gene are SGHDT and YYEEEE.

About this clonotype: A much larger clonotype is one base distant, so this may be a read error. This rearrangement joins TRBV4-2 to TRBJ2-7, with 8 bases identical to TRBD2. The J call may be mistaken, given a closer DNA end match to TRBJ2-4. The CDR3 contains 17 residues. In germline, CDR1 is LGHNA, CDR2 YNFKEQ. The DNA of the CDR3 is TGTGCCAGCAGCCAGGGGAACGGGGGGGCCTTGGGAGACATTCAGTACTTC. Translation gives CASSQGNGGALGDIQYF.

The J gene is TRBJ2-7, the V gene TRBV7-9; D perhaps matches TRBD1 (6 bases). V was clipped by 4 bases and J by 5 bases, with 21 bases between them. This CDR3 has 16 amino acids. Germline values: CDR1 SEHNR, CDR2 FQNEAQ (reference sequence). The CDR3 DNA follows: TGTGCCAGCAGCTCCATGCAGGGGACCTCGGGCGACGAGCAGTACTTC. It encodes CASSSMQGTSGDEQYF. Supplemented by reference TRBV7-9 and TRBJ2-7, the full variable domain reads DTGVSQNPRHKITKRGQNVTFRCDPISEHNRLYWYRQTLGQGPEFLTYFQNEAQLEKSRLLSDRFSAERPKGSFSTLEIQRTEQGDSAMYLCASSSMQGTSGDEQYFGPGTRLTVT.

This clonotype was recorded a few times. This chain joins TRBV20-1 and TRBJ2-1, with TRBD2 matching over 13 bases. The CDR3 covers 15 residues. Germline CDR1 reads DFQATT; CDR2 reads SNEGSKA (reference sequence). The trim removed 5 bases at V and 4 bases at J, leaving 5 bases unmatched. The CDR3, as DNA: TGCAGTGCTGGGGAGACTAGCGGGGGGTACAATGAGCAGTTCTTC. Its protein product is CSAGETSGGYNEQFF.

The CDR3 sequence: CSVEFGSGGETQYF. DNA of the CDR3: TGCAGCGTTGAATTCGGCTCAGGGGGAGAGACCCAGTACTTC. This rearrangement joins TRBV29-1 to TRBJ2-5; TRBD1 matches at 7 bases. Germline CDR1 and CDR2: SQVTM and ANQGSEA. CDR3 size: 14 residues. Unmatched junction bases numbered 7, after V lost 2 bases and J lost 4 bases.

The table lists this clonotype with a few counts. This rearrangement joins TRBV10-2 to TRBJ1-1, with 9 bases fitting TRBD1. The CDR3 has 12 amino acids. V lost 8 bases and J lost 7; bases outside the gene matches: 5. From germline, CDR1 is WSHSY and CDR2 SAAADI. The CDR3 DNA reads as TGCGCCAGCTCCGGACAGGGGATTGAAGCTTTCTTT. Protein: CASSGQGIEAFF.